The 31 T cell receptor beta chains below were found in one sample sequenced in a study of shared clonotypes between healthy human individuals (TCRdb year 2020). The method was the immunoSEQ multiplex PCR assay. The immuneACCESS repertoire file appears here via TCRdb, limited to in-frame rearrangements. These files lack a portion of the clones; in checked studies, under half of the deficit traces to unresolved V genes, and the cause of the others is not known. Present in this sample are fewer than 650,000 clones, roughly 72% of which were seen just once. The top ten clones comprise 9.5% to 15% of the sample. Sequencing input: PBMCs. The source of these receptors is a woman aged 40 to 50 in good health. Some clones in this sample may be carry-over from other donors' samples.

This CDR3 reads CASSFRGTGTEAFF. DNA for the CDR3: TGTGCCAGCAGCTTCCGTGGGACAGGGACTGAAGCTTTCTTT. This chain joins TRBV5-8 and TRBJ1-1; 9 positions agree with TRBD1. Germline-derived CDR1 and CDR2 are SGHTS and YDEGEE. With V trimmed by 2 bases and J by 5 bases, 4 bases remained unmatched. CDR3 size: 14 residues. Supplemented by reference TRBV5-8 and TRBJ1-1, the full variable domain reads EAGVTQSPTHLIKTRGQQATLRCSPISGHTSVYWYQQALGLGLQFLLWYDEGEERNRGNFPPRFSGRQFPNYSSELNVNALELEDSALYLCASSFRGTGTEAFFGQGTRLTVV.

The CDR3 sequence: CAWSVGGQGAAKNIQYF. The CDR3 nucleotides read TGTGCCTGGAGTGTGGGGGGACAGGGAGCAGCCAAAAACATTCAGTACTTC. The chain recombines TRBV30 with TRBJ2-4; TRBD1 aligns across 9 bases. Germline CDR1 reads GTSNPN; CDR2 reads SVGIG (reference sequence). V dropped 0 bases and J dropped 0; count of bases not matched to a gene: 6. The CDR3 covers 17 residues.

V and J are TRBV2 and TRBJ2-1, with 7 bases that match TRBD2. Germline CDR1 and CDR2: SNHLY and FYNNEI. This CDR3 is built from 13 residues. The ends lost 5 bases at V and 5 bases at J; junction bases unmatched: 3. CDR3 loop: CASSPGGNNEQFF. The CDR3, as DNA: TGTGCCAGCAGTCCGGGAGGAAACAATGAGCAGTTCTTC.

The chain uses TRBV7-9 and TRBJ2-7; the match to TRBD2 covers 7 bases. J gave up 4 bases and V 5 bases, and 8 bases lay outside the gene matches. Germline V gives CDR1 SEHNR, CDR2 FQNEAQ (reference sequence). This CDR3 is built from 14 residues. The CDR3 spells CASSDGLVVYEQYF. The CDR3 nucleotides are TGTGCCAGCAGCGATGGACTAGTGGTTTACGAGCAGTACTTC.

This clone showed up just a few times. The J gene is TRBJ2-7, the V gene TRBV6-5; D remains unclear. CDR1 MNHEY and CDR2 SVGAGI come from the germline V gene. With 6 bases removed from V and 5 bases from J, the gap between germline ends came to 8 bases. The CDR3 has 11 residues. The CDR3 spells CASSFSNEQYF. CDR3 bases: TGTGCCAGCAGCTTTAGCAACGAGCAGTACTTC.

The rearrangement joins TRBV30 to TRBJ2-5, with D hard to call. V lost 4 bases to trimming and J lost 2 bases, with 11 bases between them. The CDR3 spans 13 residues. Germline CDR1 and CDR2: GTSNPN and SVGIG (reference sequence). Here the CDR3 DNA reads TGTGCCTGGATGGGGATAGGGCAAGAGACCCAGTACTTC. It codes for CAWMGIGQETQYF.

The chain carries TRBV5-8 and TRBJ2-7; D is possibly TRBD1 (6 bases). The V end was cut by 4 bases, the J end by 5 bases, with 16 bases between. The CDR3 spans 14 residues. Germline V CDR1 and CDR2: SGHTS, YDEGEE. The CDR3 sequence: CASSPLQGSHEQYF. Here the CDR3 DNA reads TGTGCCAGCAGCCCGCTGCAGGGGTCCCACGAGCAGTACTTC.

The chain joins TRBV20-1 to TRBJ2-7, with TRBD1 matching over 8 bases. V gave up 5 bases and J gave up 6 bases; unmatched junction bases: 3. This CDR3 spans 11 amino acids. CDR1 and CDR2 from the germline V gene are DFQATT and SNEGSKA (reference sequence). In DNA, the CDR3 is TGCAGTGCTCAGACAGGGGTCGAGCAGTACTTC. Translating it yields CSAQTGVEQYF.

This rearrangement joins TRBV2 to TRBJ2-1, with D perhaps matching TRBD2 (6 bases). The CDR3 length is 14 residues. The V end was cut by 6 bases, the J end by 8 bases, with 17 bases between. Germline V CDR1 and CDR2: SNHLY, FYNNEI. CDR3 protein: CASRKEGPRHEQFF. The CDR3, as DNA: TGTGCCAGCAGAAAGGAGGGACCTCGTCATGAGCAGTTCTTC.

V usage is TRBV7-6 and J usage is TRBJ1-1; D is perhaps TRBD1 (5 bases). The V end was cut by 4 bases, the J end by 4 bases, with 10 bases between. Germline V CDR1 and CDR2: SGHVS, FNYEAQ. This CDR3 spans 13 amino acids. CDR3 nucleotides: TGTGCCAGCAGCTCAGACAGATCCACTGAAGCTTTCTTT. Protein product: CASSSDRSTEAFF.

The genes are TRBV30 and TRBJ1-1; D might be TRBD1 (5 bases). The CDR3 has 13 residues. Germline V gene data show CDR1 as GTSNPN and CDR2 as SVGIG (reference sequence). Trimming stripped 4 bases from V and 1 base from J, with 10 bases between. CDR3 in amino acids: CAWTRQRNTEAFF. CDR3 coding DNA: TGTGCCTGGACCAGACAGAGGAACACTGAAGCTTTCTTT.

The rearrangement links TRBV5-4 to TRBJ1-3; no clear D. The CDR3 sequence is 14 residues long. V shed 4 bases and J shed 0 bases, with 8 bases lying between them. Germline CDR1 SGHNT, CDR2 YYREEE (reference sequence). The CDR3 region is CASSKRNSGNTIYF. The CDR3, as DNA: TGTGCCAGCAGCAAGCGGAACTCTGGAAACACCATATATTTT.

This chain's CDR3 is CASSYNQGDDGYTF. For the CDR3, the DNA is TGCGCCAGCAGCTACAATCAGGGGGACGATGGCTACACCTTC. The V and J genes are TRBV4-3 and TRBJ1-2; 7 nucleotides agree with TRBD1. The CDR3 is 14 amino acids. CDR1 and CDR2 (germline): LGHNA, YSLEER. J was trimmed by 6 bases and V by 5 bases; bases with no gene match: 9.

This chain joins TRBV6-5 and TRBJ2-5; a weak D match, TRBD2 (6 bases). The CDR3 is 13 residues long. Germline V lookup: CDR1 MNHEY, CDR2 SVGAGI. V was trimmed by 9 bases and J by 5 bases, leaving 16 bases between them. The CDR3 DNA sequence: TGTGCCAGTAGGAGGGCGGGACGTGAGACCCAGTACTTC. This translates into CASRRAGRETQYF.

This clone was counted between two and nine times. CDR3 sequence (DNA): TGCAGCGTTGTAAAGGCTAGCGGGGGCACAGATACGCAGTATTTT. Its protein is CSVVKASGGTDTQYF. The chain has TRBV29-1 and TRBJ2-3; 9 positions agree with TRBD2. V lost 4 bases and J lost 1; bases outside the gene matches: 6. In germline, CDR1 is SQVTM, CDR2 ANQGSEA. CDR3 length: 15 amino acids.

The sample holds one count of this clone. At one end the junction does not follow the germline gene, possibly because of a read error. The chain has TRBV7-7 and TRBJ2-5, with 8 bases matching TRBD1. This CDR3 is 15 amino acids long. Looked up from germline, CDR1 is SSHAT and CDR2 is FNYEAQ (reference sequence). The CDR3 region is CASSPTPTGAATQYF. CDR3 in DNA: TGTGCTAGCAGCCCGACCCCGACAGGGGCCGCCACCCAGTACTTC.

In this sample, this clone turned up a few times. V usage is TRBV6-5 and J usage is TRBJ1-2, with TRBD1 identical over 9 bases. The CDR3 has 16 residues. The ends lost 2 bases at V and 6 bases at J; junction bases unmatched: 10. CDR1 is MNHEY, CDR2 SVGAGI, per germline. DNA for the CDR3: TGTGCCAGCAGTTACACCCAGGACAGGGGCAGGAATGGCTACACCTTC. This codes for CASSYTQDRGRNGYTF.

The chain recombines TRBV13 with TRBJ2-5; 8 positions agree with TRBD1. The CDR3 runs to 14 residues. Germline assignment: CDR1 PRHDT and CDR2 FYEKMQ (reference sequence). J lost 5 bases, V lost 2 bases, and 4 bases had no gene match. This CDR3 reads CASSLQGAVETQYF. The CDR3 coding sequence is TGTGCCAGCAGCTTACAGGGGGCGGTGGAGACCCAGTACTTC.

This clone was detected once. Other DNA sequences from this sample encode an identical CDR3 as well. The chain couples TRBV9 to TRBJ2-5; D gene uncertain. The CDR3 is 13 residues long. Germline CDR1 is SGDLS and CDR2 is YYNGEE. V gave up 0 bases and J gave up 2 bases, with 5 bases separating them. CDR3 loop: CASSVGGQETQYF. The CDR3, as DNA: TGTGCCAGCAGCGTAGGGGGACAAGAGACCCAGTACTTC.

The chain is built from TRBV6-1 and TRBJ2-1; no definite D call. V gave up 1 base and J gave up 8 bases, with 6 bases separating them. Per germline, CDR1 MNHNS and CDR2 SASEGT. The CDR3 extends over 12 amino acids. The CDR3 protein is CASSEVIYEQFF. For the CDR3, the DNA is TGTGCCAGCAGTGAAGTCATCTATGAGCAGTTCTTC.

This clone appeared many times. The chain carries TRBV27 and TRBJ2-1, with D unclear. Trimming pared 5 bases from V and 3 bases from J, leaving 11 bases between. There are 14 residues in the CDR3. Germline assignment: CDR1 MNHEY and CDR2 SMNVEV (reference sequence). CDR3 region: CASSKAPLYNEQFF. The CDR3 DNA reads TGTGCCAGCAGTAAGGCCCCTCTCTACAATGAGCAGTTCTTC.

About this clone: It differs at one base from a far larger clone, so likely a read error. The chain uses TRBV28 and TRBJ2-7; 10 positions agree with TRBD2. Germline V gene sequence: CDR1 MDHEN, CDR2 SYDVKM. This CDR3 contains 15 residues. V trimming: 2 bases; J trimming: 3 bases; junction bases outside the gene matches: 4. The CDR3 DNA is TGTGCCAGCAGTTTAAATCCTAGCGGGAGCTACGAGCAGTACTTC. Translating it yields CASSLNPSGSYEQYF. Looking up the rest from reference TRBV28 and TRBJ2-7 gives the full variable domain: DVKVTQSSRYLVKRTGEKVFLECVQDMDHENMFWYRQDPGLGLRLIYFSYDVKMKEKGDIPEGYSVSREKKERFSLILESASTNQTSMYLCASSLNPSGSYEQYFGPGTRLTVT.

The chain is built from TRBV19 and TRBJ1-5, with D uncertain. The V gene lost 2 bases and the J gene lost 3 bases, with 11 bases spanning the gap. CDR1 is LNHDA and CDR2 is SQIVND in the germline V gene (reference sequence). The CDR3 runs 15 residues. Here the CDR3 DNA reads TGTGCCAGTAGTATATCGGCGCATGCCAATCAGCCCCAGCATTTT. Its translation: CASSISAHANQPQHF.

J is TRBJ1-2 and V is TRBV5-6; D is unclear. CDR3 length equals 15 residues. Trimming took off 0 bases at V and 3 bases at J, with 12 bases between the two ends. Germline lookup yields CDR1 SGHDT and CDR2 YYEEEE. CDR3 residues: CASSLGRDGDYGYTF. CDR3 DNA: TGTGCCAGCAGCTTGGGCCGGGATGGGGACTATGGCTACACCTTC. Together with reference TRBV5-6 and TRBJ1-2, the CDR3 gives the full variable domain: DAGVTQSPTHLIKTRGQQVTLRCSPKSGHDTVSWYQQALGQGPQFIFQYYEEEERQRGNFPDRFSGHQFPNYSSELNVNALLLGDSALYLCASSLGRDGDYGYTFGSGTRLTVV.

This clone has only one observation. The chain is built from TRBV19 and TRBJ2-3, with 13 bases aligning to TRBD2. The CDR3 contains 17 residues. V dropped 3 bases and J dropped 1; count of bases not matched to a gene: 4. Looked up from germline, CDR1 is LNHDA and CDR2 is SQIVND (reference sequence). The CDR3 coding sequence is TGTGCCAGTAGTATTCGACTAGCGGGAGGACGCACAGATACGCAGTATTTT. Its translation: CASSIRLAGGRTDTQYF.

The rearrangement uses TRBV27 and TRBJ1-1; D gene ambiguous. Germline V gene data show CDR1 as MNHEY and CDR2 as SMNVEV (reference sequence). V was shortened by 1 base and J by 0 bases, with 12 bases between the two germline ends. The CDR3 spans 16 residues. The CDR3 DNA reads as TGTGCCAGCAGTTTATTCCCGACTCCAATGAACACTGAAGCTTTCTTT. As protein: CASSLFPTPMNTEAFF.

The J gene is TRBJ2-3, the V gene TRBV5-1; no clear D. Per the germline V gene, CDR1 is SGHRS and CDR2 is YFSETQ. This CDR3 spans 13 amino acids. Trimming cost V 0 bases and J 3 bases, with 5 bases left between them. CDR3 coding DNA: TGCGCCAGCAGCTTGGGGATTACAGATACGCAGTATTTT. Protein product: CASSLGITDTQYF.

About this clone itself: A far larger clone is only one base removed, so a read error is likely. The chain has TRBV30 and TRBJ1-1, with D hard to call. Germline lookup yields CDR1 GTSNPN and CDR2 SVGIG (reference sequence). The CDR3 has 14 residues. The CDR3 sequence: CAWSKPRFATEASF. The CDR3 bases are TGTGCCTGGTCCAAACCCAGGTTCGCGACTGAAGCTTCCTTT.

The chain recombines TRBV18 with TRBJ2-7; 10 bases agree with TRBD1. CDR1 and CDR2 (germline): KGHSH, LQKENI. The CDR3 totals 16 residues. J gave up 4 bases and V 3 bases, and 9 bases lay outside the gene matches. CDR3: CASSPGRDRGGYEQYF. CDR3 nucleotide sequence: TGTGCCAGCTCACCGGGGCGGGACAGGGGCGGTTACGAGCAGTACTTC.

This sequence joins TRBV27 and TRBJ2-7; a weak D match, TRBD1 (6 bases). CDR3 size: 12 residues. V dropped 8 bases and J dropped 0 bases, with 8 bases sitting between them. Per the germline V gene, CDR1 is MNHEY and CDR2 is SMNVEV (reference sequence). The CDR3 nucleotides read TGTGCCAGCCAGGGACACTCCTACGAGCAGTACTTC. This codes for CASQGHSYEQYF.

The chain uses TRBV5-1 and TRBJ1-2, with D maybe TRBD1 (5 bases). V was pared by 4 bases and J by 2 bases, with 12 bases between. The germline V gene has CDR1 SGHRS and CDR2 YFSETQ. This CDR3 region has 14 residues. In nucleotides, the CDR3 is TGCGCCAGCAGCCCCGGGGGAGTAAACTATGGCTACACCTTC. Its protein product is CASSPGGVNYGYTF.